This TCR beta chain appears in the sequencing data of a study of identifying expanded T cells in peripheral blood. Study-wide findings and caveats: Differentially abundant clones: 0.95 to 1.5 between replicates, 16.4 at roughly 15 days, more than 18 at four. Across healthy donors, higher total template counts meant significantly greater roughly 2-week count variance.

Using immunoSEQ multiplex PCR, the repertoire was profiled, and TCRdb retains in-frame clones only, with some absent. Among under 150,000 clones, 86% were seen once, and the ten largest hold approximately 8%. In regard to this clone: What it recognizes is unknown.

During the collection period, no donor immune events like infections were recorded. The CDR3 is 12 amino acids. Trimming took off 8 bases at V and 2 bases at J, with 9 bases between the two ends. Germline V gene lookup returns CDR1 MNHNY and CDR2 SVGAGI (reference sequence). This sequence originates from a person between 18 and 75 years old in good health. The sample comprised blood. V is TRBV6-6 and J is TRBJ1-1; the D gene is possibly TRBD1 (6 bases). This CDR3 is CASRGQNTEAFF. The CDR3 region has the DNA TGTGCCAGCCGGGGGCAAAACACTGAAGCTTTCTTT.